This T cell receptor (beta chain) came from a study of T cell responses to AZD1222 COVID-19 vaccine. Study conclusions and caveats: Among spike-specific TCRs, nearly half reportedly target unmutated variant regions. Spike-specific TCR breadth rose after two AZD1222 doses, and depth rose as well. Seropositive AZD1222 recipients at baseline numbered only 5 or 6.

Sequencing was performed with immunoSEQ multiplex PCR; in TCRdb, only in-frame clones are kept and a portion is missing. The table shows 130,000 to 150,000 clones, with 91% occurring only once. Notes on this clone: Its antigen remains unidentified. Mismatch with germline at one junction end may stem from a read error.

Looked up from germline, CDR1 is MGHDK and CDR2 is SYGVNS. CDR3 length equals 13 residues. The clonotype was recovered from an adult who received the AZD1222 COVID-19 vaccine. Here the sequenced sample was peripheral blood, taken 28 days after the second AZD1222 dose. The J gene is TRBJ2-5, the V gene TRBV25-1, with D possibly being TRBD1 (6 bases). CDR3 DNA sequence: TGTGCCAGCGGTGAGGGGGACCAAGAGACCCAGTACTTC. Protein: CASGEGDQETQYF.